The 20 T cell receptor beta chains reported below all come from one sample, sequenced in a study of tumor-infiltrating lymphocytes in primary liver carcinoma (dated by TCRdb to 2016 to 2017). Blood RNA was extracted from unsorted whole blood using TRIzol reagent, and germline DNA was obtained with the DNeasy Blood & Tissue kit. Data came from an Illumina HiSeq 2500. Using a constant-region primer and ProtoScript II reverse transcriptase, TCRbeta-specific cDNA was reverse-transcribed from roughly 460 ng total RNA. The TCRbeta libraries were prepared through three rounds of nested multiplex PCR following a slightly modified ARM-PCR procedure. Multiplex TRBV1-TRBV30 forward primers and a Cbeta reverse primer were used in the first two PCR rounds, each of which was run for around 9 cycles. TCRdb applied fastp at Q25 and MiXCR to the public reads, then kept only in-frame beta chains. Duplicate CDR3 protein sequences are folded into a single record with the most common DNA and genes. This sample is represented by 310,000 or so distinct CDR3 sequences; more than 55% of them were singletons. Over 15% of the sample is in the top ten clones.

The sequencing sample was made of peripheral blood. The receptors here all came from a woman in her twenties or thirties with primary liver carcinoma and hepatitis B virus infection.

Of note for this clonotype: An end of the junction does not agree with germline; a read error may underlie this. This sequence joins TRBV6-5 and TRBJ2-2; 7 bases match TRBD2. This CDR3 spans 13 amino acids. Looked up from germline, CDR1 is MNHEY and CDR2 is SVGAGI. CDR3 sequence: CLSGTTNTGELFF. CDR3 DNA sequence: TGCCTCTCCGGGACTACGAACACCGGGGAGCTGTTTTTT.

On this clonotype: One junction end disagrees with the germline gene, perhaps due to a read error. This chain connects TRBV12-3 or TRBV12-4 to TRBJ2-3; a weak D match, TRBD1 (5 bases). The CDR3 loop spans 15 amino acids. The CDR3 reads CVSRSQGHGTDTQYF. CDR3 nucleotides: TGTGTCAGCAGGTCCCAGGGTCACGGCACAGATACGCAGTATTTT.

This sequence joins TRBV7-9 and TRBJ2-7, with D uncertain. Trimming pared 2 bases from V and 3 bases from J, leaving 5 bases between. The V gene's germline CDR1 is SEHNR and CDR2 FQNEAQ (reference sequence). The CDR3 is 12 residues long. CDR3 residues: CASSLYDYEQYF. For the CDR3, the DNA is TGTGCCAGCAGCTTATATGACTACGAGCAGTACTTC.

The J gene is TRBJ2-1, the V gene TRBV30; perhaps TRBD2 as D (5 bases). The V end was cut by 0 bases, the J end by 9 bases, with 18 bases between. Germline CDR1 is GTSNPN and CDR2 is SVGIG (reference sequence). CDR3 length equals 15 residues. CDR3 coding DNA: TGTGCCTGGAGTGTTAAGCCTTCCGACCGGGGTGAGCAGTTCTTC. Translation: CAWSVKPSDRGEQFF.

This chain connects TRBV12-3 or TRBV12-4 to TRBJ1-2; D call uncertain. Trimming removed 4 bases at V and 6 bases at J, with 9 bases between. The CDR3 loop spans 12 amino acids. The CDR3 DNA follows: TGTGCCAGCAGTTCTAGGGAACATGGCTACACCTTC. Protein sequence: CASSSREHGYTF.

This clonotype was counted a few times. This chain connects TRBV6-2 or TRBV6-3 to TRBJ1-1; no clear D gene. Germline V gene lookup returns CDR1 MNHEY and CDR2 SVGEGT. Between the trimmed V and J ends, which lost 2 bases and 1 base, there was a span of 8 bases. This CDR3 has 14 residues. The DNA of the CDR3 is TGTGCCAGCAGTTACGACGGAGAGAACACTGAAGCTTTCTTT. Translation gives CASSYDGENTEAFF.

Only a few counts were recorded for this clonotype. The genes are TRBV4-3 and TRBJ2-1; 7 nucleotides line up with TRBD1. Germline lookup yields CDR1 LGHNA and CDR2 YSLEER. This CDR3 is 16 amino acids long. The V gene end was trimmed by 0 bases and the J gene end by 7 bases; junction bases not matched to a gene: 9. The CDR3 sequence is CASSQDHRGTLNEQFF. The CDR3 DNA follows: TGCGCCAGCAGCCAAGACCACAGGGGTACATTAAATGAGCAGTTCTTC.

Many counts were recorded for this clonotype. The J gene is TRBJ2-5, the V gene TRBV11-2; unclear D gene. From germline, CDR1 is SGHAT and CDR2 FQNNGV. This CDR3 has 10 residues. The V end lost 5 bases, the J end lost 3 bases, and 1 base lay between the germline ends. The CDR3 sequence: CASSKETQYF. For the CDR3, the DNA is TGTGCCAGCAGCAAAGAGACCCAGTACTTC.

The DNA of the CDR3 is TGTGCCAGGAGCCATCAAGCGAACACCGGGGAGCTGTTTTTT. Translation gives CARSHQANTGELFF. The chain is built from TRBV11-3 and TRBJ2-2; no firm D call. The CDR3 loop spans 14 amino acids. Between the trimmed V and J ends, which lost 9 bases and 0 bases, there was a span of 11 bases. The germline V gene has CDR1 SGHNT and CDR2 YENEEA.

The chain has TRBV9 and TRBJ2-1, with 14 bases matching TRBD2. Trimming at V came to 3 bases and at J to 0 bases, leaving 2 bases not matched to a gene. From germline, CDR1 is SGDLS and CDR2 YYNGEE. The CDR3 is 17 amino acids. CDR3 sequence: CASSGGTSGGSYNEQFF. The CDR3 DNA reads TGTGCCAGCAGCGGAGGGACTAGCGGGGGCTCCTACAATGAGCAGTTCTTC.

Many counts were recorded for this clonotype. V usage is TRBV4-2 and J usage is TRBJ2-3; no firm D call. Germline V gives CDR1 LGHNA, CDR2 YNFKEQ. Trimming cost V 3 bases and J 4 bases, with 5 bases left between them. The CDR3 consists of 12 residues. This CDR3 is CASSHGADTQYF. In nucleotides, the CDR3 is TGTGCCAGCAGCCATGGGGCAGATACGCAGTATTTT.

This clonotype came up a few times. This sequence joins TRBV5-6 and TRBJ1-5; no clear D. The germline V gene encodes CDR1 SGHDT and CDR2 YYEEEE. The CDR3 sequence is 15 residues long. V lost 0 bases, J lost 9 bases, and 16 bases lay in between. The CDR3 sequence is CASSLVNEVDMPQHF. The DNA of the CDR3 is TGTGCCAGCAGCTTGGTTAACGAGGTTGATATGCCCCAGCATTTT.

This clonotype occurred once. A much larger clone differs by one base, so this may be a read error. The chain carries TRBV6-5 and TRBJ1-2; 7 nucleotides agree with TRBD1. This CDR3 has 14 amino acids. CDR1 and CDR2 (germline): MNHEY, SVGAGI. CDR3 in amino acids: CANSYAGGDYGYTF. As DNA, the CDR3 is TGTGCCAACAGTTACGCAGGGGGGGACTATGGCTACACCTTC.

The gene calls are TRBV6-6 and TRBJ2-1, with D perhaps TRBD2 (5 bases). The V and J ends lost 7 bases and 5 bases respectively, with 9 bases between them. There are 12 residues in the CDR3. CDR1 is MNHNY, CDR2 SVGAGI, per germline (reference sequence). The CDR3 reads CASTPEDNEQFF. DNA of the CDR3: TGTGCCAGCACGCCGGAGGACAATGAGCAGTTCTTC.

The chain combines TRBV29-1 with TRBJ2-1; D is unclear. The CDR3 loop spans 10 amino acids. Per germline, CDR1 SQVTM and CDR2 ANQGSEA. CDR3 in amino acids: CSSPQDEQFF. DNA for the CDR3: TGCAGTTCACCCCAGGATGAGCAGTTCTTC.

This clonotype was recorded many times. The CDR3 DNA sequence: TGTGCCAGCAGTTACTCCAGCTCTGGAAACACCATATATTTT. Translated, it gives CASSYSSSGNTIYF. The chain links TRBV6-6 to TRBJ1-3; D call uncertain. CDR3 length equals 14 residues. The germline V gene encodes CDR1 MNHNY and CDR2 SVGAGI (reference sequence). The V end lost 0 bases, the J end lost 0 bases, and 3 bases lay between the germline ends.

In its sample, this clonotype was seen many times. The chain employs TRBV4-3 and TRBJ2-1, with 10 bases fitting TRBD1. Germline loops: CDR1 LGHNA, CDR2 YSLEER. This CDR3 region has 17 residues. V lost 0 bases and J lost 5; bases outside the gene matches: 7. CDR3: CASSQDLGDRGNNEQFF. CDR3 in DNA: TGCGCCAGCAGCCAAGATCTCGGGGACAGGGGAAACAATGAGCAGTTCTTC.

The chain has TRBV7-9 and TRBJ2-2, with 9 bases matching TRBD2. This CDR3 spans 15 amino acids. V shed 8 bases and J 9 bases; nucleotides not matched to a gene: 13. Per germline, CDR1 SEHNR and CDR2 FQNEAQ (reference sequence). In DNA, the CDR3 is TGTGCCAGCTGCCTTAGCGGGAGCGGTGCCCGGGAGCTGTTTTTT. Protein: CASCLSGSGARELFF.

A few counts support this clonotype. Given a much more abundant clone one base away, this may be a read error. The chain has TRBV6-1 and TRBJ2-7; perhaps TRBD1 as D (5 bases). V was clipped by 8 bases and J by 2 bases, with 13 bases between them. Germline V gene data show CDR1 as MNHNS and CDR2 as SASEGT. There are 13 residues in the CDR3. CDR3 sequence: CASVRQGAYEQYF. CDR3 DNA: TGTGCCAGCGTCCGACAAGGGGCCTACGAGCAGTACTTC.

CDR3 coding DNA: TGTGCCAGCAGGGACAGGGGGGGCACTGAAGCTTTCTTT. Residues: CASRDRGGTEAFF. The genes are TRBV12-3 or TRBV12-4 and TRBJ1-1, with 10 bases matching TRBD1. The ends lost 6 bases at V and 4 bases at J; junction bases unmatched: 2. CDR3 length: 13 residues.